This T cell receptor (beta chain) was recorded in a study of lymphopenia after photon versus proton radiotherapy. Study-wide points: Under photons, naive T cells and diversity fell while effector/memory populations rose. A bigger post-nadir fall in TCR diversity correlated inversely with survival time in deceased patients.

Germline trimming cut 6 bases from V and 2 bases from J; bases unmatched to any gene: 4. Germline-derived CDR1 and CDR2 are SNHLY and FYNNEI. This CDR3 comprises 16 residues. Sequencing was performed with immunoSEQ multiplex PCR; in TCRdb, only in-frame clones are kept and a portion is missing. This sample has some 30,000 clones; 85% to 90% occur once, and the top ten carry less than 7%. This clone was observed once. Its antigen is unknown. This receptor was identified in a woman aged 50 to 65 with pancreatic cancer. The chain joins TRBV2 to TRBJ2-3; 14 bases fit TRBD2. Here the sequenced sample was peripheral blood, taken from a patient treated with photon-based radiotherapy. The CDR3 reads CASREGLAGVTDTQYF. CDR3 coding DNA: TGTGCCAGCAGGGAGGGACTAGCGGGAGTCACAGATACGCAGTATTTT.